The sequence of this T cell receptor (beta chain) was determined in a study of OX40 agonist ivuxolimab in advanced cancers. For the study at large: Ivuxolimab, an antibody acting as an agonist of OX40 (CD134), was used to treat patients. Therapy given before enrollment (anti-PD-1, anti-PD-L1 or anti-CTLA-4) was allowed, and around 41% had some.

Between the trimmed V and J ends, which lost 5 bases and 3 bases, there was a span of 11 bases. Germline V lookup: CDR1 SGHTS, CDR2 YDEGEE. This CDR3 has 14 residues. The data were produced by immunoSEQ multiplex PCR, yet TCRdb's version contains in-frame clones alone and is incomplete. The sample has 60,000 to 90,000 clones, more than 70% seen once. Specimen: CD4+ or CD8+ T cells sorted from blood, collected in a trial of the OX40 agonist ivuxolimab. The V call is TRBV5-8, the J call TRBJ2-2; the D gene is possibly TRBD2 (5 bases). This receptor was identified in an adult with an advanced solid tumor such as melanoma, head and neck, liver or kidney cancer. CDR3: CASRRARDTGELFF. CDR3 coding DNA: TGTGCCAGCAGACGGGCGAGGGACACCGGGGAGCTGTTTTTT.